This TCR beta chain derives from a study of T cells in Graves' hyperthyroidism and ophthalmopathy. RNA transcripts were the template for amplifying TCR beta CDR3 regions. RT-PCR in the first round (using the HTBI primer set) targeted the TCR CDR3. TCRdb analysed the multiplex PCR reads with MiXCR anew, one entry per CDR3 protein. Of 250,000 to 300,000 distinct CDR3 sequences in the sample, roughly a fifth were seen once. This clonotype was observed many times. Germline lookup yields CDR1 GTSNPN and CDR2 SVGIG (reference sequence). This CDR3 is 11 amino acids long. V was pared by 0 bases and J by 8 bases, with 8 bases between.

The sequenced sample consisted of blood. This TCR came from a man aged 50-59 years with Graves' ophthalmopathy. V is TRBV30 and J is TRBJ2-7; D is perhaps TRBD2 (5 bases). CDR3 region: CAWSVRLQQYF. The CDR3 bases are TGTGCCTGGAGTGTTCGACTACAGCAGTACTTC.